A selection of T cell receptor beta chains follows, all from one sample in a study of response to subunit inactivated influenza vaccine. One entry per CDR3 protein, called by TCRdb with MiXCR from the RT-PCR reads. The sample contains over 150,000 distinct CDR3 sequences, about 10% of which appear only once. The sample here was CD8+ T cells sorted from PBMCs, taken about 24 months after vaccination. The receptors derive from a man between 50 and 69 years old who received an inactivated influenza vaccine. CDR3s include the opening cysteine and the closing phenylalanine or tryptophan. Each record gives: D gene, V gene, clone size, J gene, CDR3 DNA, CDR3 protein. A D gene is named only where the DNA matches it firmly. Expanded clones are given a class, and other clones once, few, many or no size at all.

d_gene: .
v_gene: TRBV6-5
abundance: few
j_gene: TRBJ2-1
CDR3nt: TGTGCCAGCAGCTACTCCGGGGCCACCTACAATGAGCAGTTCTTC
CDR3aa: CASSYSGATYNEQFF

d_gene: .
v_gene: TRBV7-6
abundance: few
j_gene: TRBJ1-2
CDR3nt: TGTGCCAGCAGCTTAAATCTCCAGGGGCTAAACTATGGCTACACCTTC
CDR3aa: CASSLNLQGLNYGYTF

d_gene: TRBD1
v_gene: TRBV11-2
abundance: few
j_gene: TRBJ1-1
CDR3nt: TGTGCCAGCAGCCCTAGCCTAGGACAGGTGAACACTGAAGCTTTCTTT
CDR3aa: CASSPSLGQVNTEAFF

d_gene: .
v_gene: TRBV5-1
abundance: .
j_gene: TRBJ2-5
CDR3nt: TGCGCCAGCAGCCCGGGGACAACTTCCGAGACCCAGTACTTC
CDR3aa: CASSPGTTSETQYF

d_gene: TRBD1
v_gene: TRBV4-3
abundance: few
j_gene: TRBJ2-1
CDR3nt: TGCGCCAGCAGCCCAGGGACAGTTGGCGAGGGGGAGCAGTTCTTC
CDR3aa: CASSPGTVGEGEQFF

d_gene: .
v_gene: TRBV5-6
abundance: .
j_gene: TRBJ2-5
CDR3nt: TGTGCCAGCGCAAGAAGTATGGAAGAGACCCAGTACTTC
CDR3aa: CASARSMEETQYF

d_gene: .
v_gene: TRBV12-3/TRBV12-4
abundance: few
j_gene: TRBJ1-5
CDR3nt: TGTGCCAGCAGTTTAGGGGGGGGCCTTCAGCCCCAGCATTTT
CDR3aa: CASSLGGGLQPQHF

d_gene: .
v_gene: TRBV4-2
abundance: .
j_gene: TRBJ2-1
CDR3nt: TGTGCCAGCAGCCAAGACGGGGCCAGCTCCTACAATGAGCAGTTCTTC
CDR3aa: CASSQDGASSYNEQFF

d_gene: TRBD1
v_gene: TRBV12-3/TRBV12-4
abundance: .
j_gene: TRBJ2-1
CDR3nt: TGTGCCAGCAGTTTGGACGGGACAGGGGGCTCTGGGAATGAGCAGTTCTTC
CDR3aa: CASSLDGTGGSGNEQFF

d_gene: TRBD1
v_gene: TRBV4-1
abundance: few
j_gene: TRBJ1-1
CDR3nt: TGCGCCAGCAGCCAGAGACAGGGGGGTAACACTGAAGCTTTCTTT
CDR3aa: CASSQRQGGNTEAFF

d_gene: TRBD2
v_gene: TRBV9
abundance: few
j_gene: TRBJ2-3
CDR3nt: TGTGCCAGCAGTACTAGCGGGTCTGATGGCACAGATACGCAGTATTTT
CDR3aa: CASSTSGSDGTDTQYF

d_gene: .
v_gene: TRBV4-1
abundance: many
j_gene: TRBJ2-7
CDR3nt: TGCGCCAGCAGCCAAGGTTCGGAGGGGTCCTACGAGCAGTACTTC
CDR3aa: CASSQGSEGSYEQYF

d_gene: .
v_gene: TRBV27
abundance: many
j_gene: TRBJ2-1
CDR3nt: TGTGCCAGCAGTTTGATTGGCAATGAGCAGTTCTTC
CDR3aa: CASSLIGNEQFF

d_gene: .
v_gene: TRBV6-2/TRBV6-3
abundance: few
j_gene: TRBJ2-7
CDR3nt: TGTGCCAGCAGTTACTCGATTTCGTCGGGGGCCTCCTACGAGCAGTACTTC
CDR3aa: CASSYSISSGASYEQYF

d_gene: .
v_gene: TRBV20-1
abundance: few
j_gene: TRBJ2-7
CDR3nt: TGCAGTGCTCCCATCGGGGGCCCCACCTACGAGCAGTACTTC
CDR3aa: CSAPIGGPTYEQYF

d_gene: TRBD2
v_gene: TRBV5-1
abundance: .
j_gene: TRBJ2-1
CDR3nt: TGCGCCAGCAGCCTCAGCGGCGGGGGGTTCAACAATGAGCAGTTCTTC
CDR3aa: CASSLSGGGFNNEQFF

d_gene: .
v_gene: TRBV2
abundance: many
j_gene: TRBJ1-1
CDR3nt: TGTGCCAGCAGCTCGACAGGGAACACTGAAGCTTTCTTT
CDR3aa: CASSSTGNTEAFF

d_gene: .
v_gene: TRBV29-1
abundance: .
j_gene: TRBJ1-4
CDR3nt: TGCAGCGTGGTGACGGGCCCGGCGGGTGAAAAACTGTTTTTT
CDR3aa: CSVVTGPAGEKLFF

d_gene: .
v_gene: TRBV28
abundance: many
j_gene: TRBJ2-7
CDR3nt: TGTGCCAGCAGTTTCCGACAGGAGCGTGACGAGCAGTACTTC
CDR3aa: CASSFRQERDEQYF

d_gene: .
v_gene: TRBV11-2
abundance: few
j_gene: TRBJ2-1
CDR3nt: TGTGCCAGCAGCTTAGTTCTTGGGCAGGGGACCTACAATGAGCAGTTCTTC
CDR3aa: CASSLVLGQGTYNEQFF

d_gene: .
v_gene: TRBV6-5
abundance: .
j_gene: TRBJ2-2
CDR3nt: TGTGCCAGCAGTTACGGTGACACTACCACCGGGGAGCTGTTTTTT
CDR3aa: CASSYGDTTTGELFF

d_gene: TRBD2
v_gene: TRBV6-1
abundance: .
j_gene: TRBJ2-1
CDR3nt: TGTGCCAGCAGTGAAGCGGGCGGGGGGCGCTACAATGAGCAGTTCTTC
CDR3aa: CASSEAGGGRYNEQFF

d_gene: .
v_gene: TRBV18
abundance: many
j_gene: TRBJ2-1
CDR3nt: TGTGCCAGCTCACCACCACAGGGTTCGGATGAGCAGTTCTTC
CDR3aa: CASSPPQGSDEQFF

d_gene: .
v_gene: TRBV20-1
abundance: .
j_gene: TRBJ2-4
CDR3nt: TGCAGTGCTAGAGGGGTTGTTACCAAAAACATTCAGTACTTC
CDR3aa: CSARGVVTKNIQYF

d_gene: .
v_gene: TRBV9
abundance: .
j_gene: TRBJ2-1
CDR3nt: TGTGCCAGCAGCGTTAAGGAGACTTGGGGCAATGAGCAGTTCTTC
CDR3aa: CASSVKETWGNEQFF

d_gene: .
v_gene: TRBV27
abundance: .
j_gene: TRBJ2-3
CDR3nt: TGTGCCAGCAGTTTAGGTGGACATGGAGATACGCAGTATTTT
CDR3aa: CASSLGGHGDTQYF

d_gene: TRBD1
v_gene: TRBV7-2
abundance: .
j_gene: TRBJ2-3
CDR3nt: TGTGCCAGCAGCACGGGACAGAGTAGCACAGATACGCAGTATTTT
CDR3aa: CASSTGQSSTDTQYF

d_gene: .
v_gene: TRBV12-3/TRBV12-4
abundance: .
j_gene: TRBJ2-7
CDR3nt: TGTGCCATCCGGGTCCGCACTACTCAAGGGCTCTACGAGCAGTACTTC
CDR3aa: CAIRVRTTQGLYEQYF

d_gene: .
v_gene: TRBV7-8
abundance: few
j_gene: TRBJ1-1
CDR3nt: TGTGCCAGCAGCTTAGTAGTGGCAGGAAAGGGTGAAGCTTTCTTT
CDR3aa: CASSLVVAGKGEAFF

d_gene: .
v_gene: TRBV6-6
abundance: few
j_gene: TRBJ1-1
CDR3nt: TGTGCCAGCAGTTACTCGCTAGGAGCTTTCTTT
CDR3aa: CASSYSLGAFF

d_gene: .
v_gene: TRBV29-1
abundance: few
j_gene: TRBJ2-6
CDR3nt: TGCAGCGTTGAGGGTCTAACCTCTGGGGCCAACGTCCTGACTTTC
CDR3aa: CSVEGLTSGANVLTF

d_gene: .
v_gene: TRBV2
abundance: many
j_gene: TRBJ2-3
CDR3nt: TGTGCCATCGAGGAAGATACGCAGTATTTT
CDR3aa: CAIEEDTQYF

d_gene: .
v_gene: TRBV15
abundance: .
j_gene: TRBJ1-6
CDR3nt: TGTGCCACCAGCAGAGCCCGTGTGCATTCACCCCTCCACTTT
CDR3aa: CATSRARVHSPLHF

d_gene: TRBD2
v_gene: TRBV13
abundance: .
j_gene: TRBJ2-7
CDR3nt: TGTGCCAGCAGCCACGGGACTAGCGGGAGGTACGAGCAGTACTTC
CDR3aa: CASSHGTSGRYEQYF

d_gene: TRBD1
v_gene: TRBV6-1
abundance: many
j_gene: TRBJ1-5
CDR3nt: TGTGCCAGCAGTCCCACCTGGCCAGGGGGAAATCAGCCCCAGCATTTT
CDR3aa: CASSPTWPGGNQPQHF

d_gene: .
v_gene: TRBV4-1
abundance: few
j_gene: TRBJ2-7
CDR3nt: TGCGCCAGCAGCCAAGTGTCAGAGATAAACTACGAGCAGTACTTC
CDR3aa: CASSQVSEINYEQYF

d_gene: .
v_gene: TRBV6-6
abundance: .
j_gene: TRBJ1-3
CDR3nt: TGTGCCAGCAGTTGGACAACTGGAAACACCATATATTTT
CDR3aa: CASSWTTGNTIYF